These 10 T cell receptor beta chains came from one sample sequenced in a study of Ad26.COV2.S vaccination and SARS-CoV-2 variants. Using immunoSEQ multiplex PCR, the repertoire was profiled, and TCRdb retains in-frame clones only, with some absent. The table has roughly 180,000 clones, around 88% seen once. Sequences were derived from peripheral blood, sampled after recovery from COVID-19. These receptors were taken from a human donor who had recovered from COVID-19.

The chain has TRBV12-3 or TRBV12-4 and TRBJ2-7; D is undetermined. Between the trimmed V and J ends, which lost 5 bases and 2 bases, there was a span of 7 bases. The CDR3 has 12 amino acids. The CDR3 here is CASSDTAYEQYF. CDR3 DNA sequence: TGTGCCAGCAGTGATACAGCCTACGAGCAGTACTTC.

J is TRBJ2-2 and V is TRBV5-1; TRBD1 matches 8 bases. After removal of 4 bases from V and 2 bases from J, the junction contained 16 bases not matched to a gene. The V gene's germline CDR1 is SGHRS and CDR2 YFSETQ. There are 19 residues in the CDR3. The CDR3 DNA reads TGCGCCAGCAGCCCCCGGGACAGGTACCTGGCGGGAAACACCGGGGAGCTGTTTTTT. Amino acids: CASSPRDRYLAGNTGELFF.

V gene TRBV6-6 combines with J gene TRBJ1-1; D not resolved. The CDR3 contains 16 residues. Germline CDR1 is MNHNY and CDR2 is SVGAGI (reference sequence). Trimming removed 4 bases at V and 1 base at J, with 16 bases between. CDR3 amino acids: CASSSPYSRQNTEAFF. The DNA of the CDR3 is TGTGCCAGCAGTTCCCCATATTCGCGGCAGAACACTGAAGCTTTCTTT.

The V gene is TRBV9, the J gene TRBJ1-2, with D tentatively TRBD1 (6 bases). V was clipped by 4 bases and J by 3 bases, with 19 bases between them. Per germline, CDR1 SGDLS and CDR2 YYNGEE. The CDR3 is 16 amino acids. The CDR3: CASSPGGGSDDYGYTF. As DNA, the CDR3 is TGTGCCAGCAGCCCGGGAGGGGGAAGTGATGACTATGGCTACACCTTC.

For the CDR3, the DNA is TGTGCCAGCAGTCCAAGCGGGAGTCACGAGACCCAGTACTTC. Residues: CASSPSGSHETQYF. This chain joins TRBV7-8 and TRBJ2-5; 8 nucleotides match TRBD2. Germline V gene data show CDR1 as SGHVS and CDR2 as FQNEAQ. Trimming at V came to 6 bases and at J to 5 bases, leaving 8 bases not matched to a gene. This CDR3 contains 14 residues.

This chain uses TRBV3-1 (or the pseudogene TRBV3-2) with TRBJ2-1; unclear D gene. The CDR3 totals 16 residues. Germline V lookup: CDR1 LGHDT, CDR2 YNNKEL (reference sequence). V lost 0 bases, J lost 0 bases, and 9 bases lay in between. Written as DNA, the CDR3 is TGTGCCAGCAGCCAAGATACCCTGGGCTCCTACAATGAGCAGTTCTTC. Translating it yields CASSQDTLGSYNEQFF.

This clone was seen just once. The chain recombines TRBV5-1 with TRBJ2-3; no clear D. Germline CDR1 is SGHRS and CDR2 is YFSETQ. The V end was cut by 2 bases, the J end by 2 bases, with 15 bases between. CDR3 size: 16 residues. DNA for the CDR3: TGCGCCAGCAGCTTTTCCGCTAGAAGTGTCACAGATACGCAGTATTTT. It encodes CASSFSARSVTDTQYF.

V usage is TRBV10-2 and J usage is TRBJ2-3; no definite D call. This CDR3 is 13 amino acids long. Looked up from germline, CDR1 is WSHSY and CDR2 is SAAADI. The V end lost 6 bases, the J end lost 3 bases, and 10 bases lay between the germline ends. The CDR3 reads CASSGPTTDTQYF. In nucleotides, the CDR3 is TGCGCCAGCAGCGGGCCTACTACAGATACGCAGTATTTT.

The chain employs TRBV3-1 (or the pseudogene TRBV3-2) and TRBJ2-7, with TRBD1 identical over 9 bases. The CDR3 spans 14 residues. The germline V gene has CDR1 LGHDT and CDR2 YNNKEL (reference sequence). The J segment lost 2 bases and the V segment lost 5 bases, leaving 4 bases of the junction unmatched. The CDR3 coding sequence is TGTGCCAGCAGCATGGGACAGGGAGCCTACGAGCAGTACTTC. Residues: CASSMGQGAYEQYF.

This chain links TRBV6-5 with TRBJ1-2, with 8 bases aligning to TRBD1. The CDR3 runs 13 residues. Trimming removed 6 bases from V and 3 bases from J; junction bases left unmatched: 3. Germline V gene sequence: CDR1 MNHEY, CDR2 SVGAGI. CDR3: CASSLQGDYGYTF. The CDR3 bases are TGTGCCAGCAGCCTACAGGGGGACTATGGCTACACCTTC.